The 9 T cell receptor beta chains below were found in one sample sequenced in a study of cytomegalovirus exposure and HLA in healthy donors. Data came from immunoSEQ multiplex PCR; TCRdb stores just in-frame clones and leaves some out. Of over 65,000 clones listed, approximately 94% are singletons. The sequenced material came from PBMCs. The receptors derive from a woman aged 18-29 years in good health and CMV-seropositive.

In DNA form, the CDR3 reads TGTGCCAGCAGTTTTGCGGGCGGGACCCGTCGGGAGACCCAGTACTTC. The encoded protein is CASSFAGGTRRETQYF. V is TRBV11-3 and J is TRBJ2-5; TRBD2 might be the D (6 bases). Germline CDR1 reads SGHNT; CDR2 reads YENEEA. V gave up 6 bases and J gave up 5 bases, with 22 bases separating them. This CDR3 region has 16 residues.

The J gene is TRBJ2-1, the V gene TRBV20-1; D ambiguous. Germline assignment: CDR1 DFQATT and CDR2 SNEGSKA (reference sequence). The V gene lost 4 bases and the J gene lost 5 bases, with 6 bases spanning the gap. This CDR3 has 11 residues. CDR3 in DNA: TGCAGTGCTACCTCTAACAATGAGCAGTTCTTC. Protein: CSATSNNEQFF.

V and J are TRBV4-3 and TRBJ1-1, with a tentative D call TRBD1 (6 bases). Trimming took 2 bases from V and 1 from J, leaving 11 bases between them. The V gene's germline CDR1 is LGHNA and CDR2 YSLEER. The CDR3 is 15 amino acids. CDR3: CASSQHTGRNTEAFF. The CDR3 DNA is TGCGCCAGCAGCCAACATACAGGGAGGAACACTGAAGCTTTCTTT.

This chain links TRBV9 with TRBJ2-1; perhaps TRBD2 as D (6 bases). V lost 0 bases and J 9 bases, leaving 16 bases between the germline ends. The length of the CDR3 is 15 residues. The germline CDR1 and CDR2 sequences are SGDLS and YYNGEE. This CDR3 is CASSVAMGRGSEQFF. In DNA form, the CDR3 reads TGTGCCAGCAGCGTAGCCATGGGCCGGGGGAGTGAGCAGTTCTTC.

The chain's CDR3 is CASSKELQGYRQPQHF. In DNA form, the CDR3 reads TGTGCCAGCAGCAAAGAATTGCAGGGGTATAGACAGCCCCAGCATTTT. The J gene is TRBJ1-5, the V gene TRBV21-1; the table's D call TRBD1 went unverified against the DNA. TRBV21-1 is listed as a pseudogene. This CDR3 contains 16 residues.

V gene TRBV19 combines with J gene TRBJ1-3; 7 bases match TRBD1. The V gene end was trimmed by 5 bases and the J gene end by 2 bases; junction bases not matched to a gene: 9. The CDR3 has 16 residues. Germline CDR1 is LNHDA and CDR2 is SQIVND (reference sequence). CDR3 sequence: CASSPWDRTTGNTIYF. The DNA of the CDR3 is TGTGCCAGTAGTCCCTGGGACAGAACCACTGGAAACACCATATATTTT.

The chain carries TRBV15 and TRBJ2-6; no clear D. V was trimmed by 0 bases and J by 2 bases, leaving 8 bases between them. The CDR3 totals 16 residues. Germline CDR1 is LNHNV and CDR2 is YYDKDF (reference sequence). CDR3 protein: CATSRDRVAGANVLTF. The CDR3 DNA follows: TGTGCCACCAGCAGAGATCGGGTAGCTGGGGCCAACGTCCTGACTTTC. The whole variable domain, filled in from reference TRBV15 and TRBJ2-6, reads DAMVIQNPRYQVTQFGKPVTLSCSQTLNHNVMYWYQQKSSQAPKLLFHYYDKDFNNEADTPDNFQSRRPNTSFCFLDIRSPGLGDTAMYLCATSRDRVAGANVLTFGAGSRLTVL.

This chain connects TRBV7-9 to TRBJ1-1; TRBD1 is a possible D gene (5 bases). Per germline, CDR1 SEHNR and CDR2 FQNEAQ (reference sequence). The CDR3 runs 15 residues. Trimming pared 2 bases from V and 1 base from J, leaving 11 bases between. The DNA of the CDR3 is TGTGCCAGCAGCTTATCAAGGGGTGGGAACACTGAAGCTTTCTTT. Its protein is CASSLSRGGNTEAFF.

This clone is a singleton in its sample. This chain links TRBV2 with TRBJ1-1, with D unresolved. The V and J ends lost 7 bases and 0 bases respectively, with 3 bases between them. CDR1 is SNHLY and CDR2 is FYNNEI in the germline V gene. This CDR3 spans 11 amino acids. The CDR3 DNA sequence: TGTGCCAGCACATTGAACACTGAAGCTTTCTTT. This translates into CASTLNTEAFF. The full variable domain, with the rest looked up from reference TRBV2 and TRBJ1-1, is EPEVTQTPSHQVTQMGQEVILRCVPISNHLYFYWYRQILGQKVEFLVSFYNNEISEKSEIFDDQFSVERPDGSNFTLKIRSTKLEDSAMYFCASTLNTEAFFGQGTRLTVV.